This TCR beta chain stems from a study of blood T cell repertoires in COVID-19. Clones were sequenced by immunoSEQ multiplex PCR, and TCRdb holds only the in-frame ones, with some missing. This sample has about 220,000 clones, with almost 90% found just once. Germline V gives CDR1 LNHDA, CDR2 SQIVND (reference sequence). There are 13 residues in the CDR3. With 7 bases removed from V and 2 bases from J, the gap between germline ends came to 8 bases. Each participant's cohort was designated according to participant-reported clinical history. This clone was seen only once. Sequences were obtained from PBMCs or T cells enriched from blood (not recorded which). The clonotype comes from a man aged 30 to 39 who had been exposed to COVID-19. This chain uses TRBV19 with TRBJ2-2, with a possible D match to TRBD2 (5 bases). The CDR3 bases are TGTGCCAGTATCGGGGTAAACACCGGGGAGCTGTTTTTT. Protein product: CASIGVNTGELFF.